Listed here are 21 T cell receptor beta chains from one sample, sequenced in a study of T cells in Graves' hyperthyroidism and ophthalmopathy. The CDR3 regions of TCR beta were amplified from RNA transcripts. A first-round RT-PCR of the TCR CDR3 used the HTBI primer set. From the multiplex PCR reads, TCRdb called clonotypes with MiXCR, one entry per CDR3 protein. Among around 620,000 distinct CDR3 sequences listed, approximately 44% were seen once. The sequencing sample was made of peripheral blood or thyroid tissue (not recorded which). All receptors derive from an adult woman with Graves' disease, either hyperthyroidism or ophthalmopathy (not recorded which).

This clonotype was detected a few times. The CDR3 DNA reads as TGTGCCAGTGGTCAAAGGACTGGAAACACCATATATTTT. It specifies CASGQRTGNTIYF. The V gene is TRBV2, the J gene TRBJ1-3; no reliable D call. Per germline, CDR1 SNHLY and CDR2 FYNNEI. The CDR3 length is 13 residues. Trimming took off 9 bases at V and 2 bases at J, with 11 bases between the two ends.

This clonotype was seen at least ten times. The chain joins TRBV20-1 to TRBJ2-6, with D perhaps TRBD1 (6 bases). The germline CDR1 and CDR2 sequences are DFQATT and SNEGSKA (reference sequence). V shed 0 bases and J shed 2 bases, with 8 bases lying between them. The CDR3 is 15 residues long. The CDR3 sequence: CSARDYRAGANVLTF. CDR3 nucleotide sequence: TGCAGTGCTAGAGATTACAGGGCTGGGGCCAACGTCCTGACTTTC.

The rearrangement uses TRBV6-1 and TRBJ1-1; the match to TRBD1 covers 7 bases. This CDR3 region has 14 residues. The junction had 8 bases not matched to a gene; V was cut back by 6 bases and J by 4 bases. Germline-derived CDR1 and CDR2 are MNHNS and SASEGT. The CDR3 is CASRYRGSSTEAFF. The CDR3 DNA reads TGTGCCAGCAGATACAGGGGATCGAGCACTGAAGCTTTCTTT.

This clonotype was counted many times. The rearrangement uses TRBV7-9 and TRBJ1-5; TRBD1 is a possible D gene (5 bases). The V and J ends lost 4 bases and 2 bases respectively, with 12 bases between them. The germline CDR1 and CDR2 sequences are SEHNR and FQNEAQ (reference sequence). This CDR3 comprises 15 residues. Written as DNA, the CDR3 is TGTGCCAGCAGCTCCTCGGGGCAGGGCAATCAGCCCCAGCATTTT. This gives the protein CASSSSGQGNQPQHF. Full variable domain (outside the CDR3, taken from reference TRBV7-9 and TRBJ1-5): DTGVSQNPRHKITKRGQNVTFRCDPISEHNRLYWYRQTLGQGPEFLTYFQNEAQLEKSRLLSDRFSAERPKGSFSTLEIQRTEQGDSAMYLCASSSSGQGNQPQHFGDGTRLSIL.

The rearrangement joins TRBV19 to TRBJ1-5; 9 bases are a match to TRBD1. The CDR3 runs 14 residues. Germline trimming cut 6 bases from V and 5 bases from J; bases unmatched to any gene: 5. Germline loops: CDR1 LNHDA, CDR2 SQIVND (reference sequence). DNA of the CDR3: TGTGCCAGTAGGATGAACAGGGGGCATCAGCCCCAGCATTTT. Protein: CASRMNRGHQPQHF. The entire variable domain, with the rest obtained from reference TRBV19 and TRBJ1-5, is as follows: DGGITQSPKYLFRKEGQNVTLSCEQNLNHDAMYWYRQDPGQGLRLIYYSQIVNDFQKGDIAEGYSVSREKKESFPLTVTSAQKNPTAFYLCASRMNRGHQPQHFGDGTRLSIL.

Ten or more counts support this clonotype. The chain recombines TRBV5-6 with TRBJ1-3; D unclear. Trimming removed 0 bases at V and 0 bases at J, with 10 bases between. Germline CDR1 and CDR2: SGHDT and YYEEEE. The CDR3 runs 16 residues. CDR3 coding DNA: TGTGCCAGCAGCTTGGCCGGGCGGAGCTCTGGAAACACCATATATTTT. This translates into CASSLAGRSSGNTIYF.

This clonotype was detected many times. The chain is built from TRBV4-2 and TRBJ1-1; the D gene is possibly TRBD1 (5 bases). The CDR3 length is 14 residues. The ends were cut back, 0 bases at V and 4 bases at J, with 9 bases in the middle. Looked up from germline, CDR1 is LGHNA and CDR2 is YNFKEQ. The CDR3 DNA is TGTGCCAGCAGCCAAGACGCCGGGGGCACTGAAGCTTTCTTT. Amino acid sequence: CASSQDAGGTEAFF.

The rearrangement joins TRBV6-1 to TRBJ2-2, with D perhaps TRBD2 (5 bases). CDR1 MNHNS and CDR2 SASEGT come from the germline V gene. The V end lost 8 bases, the J end lost 0 bases, and 10 bases lay between the germline ends. CDR3 length equals 14 residues. The CDR3 region is CASLTTPNTGELFF. The CDR3 DNA reads TGTGCCAGCCTGACTACTCCGAACACCGGGGAGCTGTTTTTT.

The rearrangement links TRBV7-9 to TRBJ1-6, with D perhaps TRBD1 (6 bases). Trimming pared 6 bases from V and 5 bases from J, leaving 11 bases between. The CDR3 covers 14 residues. Germline V gives CDR1 SEHNR, CDR2 FQNEAQ (reference sequence). CDR3 protein: CASSERTDNSPLHF. The CDR3 DNA is TGTGCCAGCAGTGAACGGACAGATAATTCACCCCTCCACTTT. The full variable domain, completed using reference TRBV7-9 and TRBJ1-6, is DTGVSQNPRHKITKRGQNVTFRCDPISEHNRLYWYRQTLGQGPEFLTYFQNEAQLEKSRLLSDRFSAERPKGSFSTLEIQRTEQGDSAMYLCASSERTDNSPLHFGNGTRLTVT.

At least ten counts were recorded for this clonotype. This sequence joins TRBV7-9 and TRBJ2-7; weak D call: TRBD2 (6 bases). Looked up from germline, CDR1 is SEHNR and CDR2 is FQNEAQ (reference sequence). The V gene lost 4 bases and the J gene lost 1 base, with 11 bases spanning the gap. The CDR3 loop spans 14 amino acids. CDR3 in amino acids: CASSSTGLSYEQYF. The CDR3 DNA sequence: TGTGCCAGCAGCTCCACGGGACTTTCCTACGAGCAGTACTTC.

The chain is built from TRBV29-1 and TRBJ1-1; D remains ambiguous. V lost 4 bases to trimming and J lost 6 bases, with 12 bases between them. Germline V CDR1 and CDR2: SQVTM, ANQGSEA. This CDR3 contains 12 residues. The CDR3 region is CSVGVGTAEAFF. CDR3 in DNA: TGCAGCGTTGGGGTTGGAACCGCTGAAGCTTTCTTT.

This clonotype was seen a few times. This could be a read error, since a much larger clone is one nucleotide away. V is TRBV7-2 and J is TRBJ1-2; D is possibly TRBD1 (5 bases). Germline V gene data show CDR1 as SGHTA and CDR2 as FQGNSA. The CDR3 has 16 residues. The CDR3 protein is CAGSLVLRDLTYGYTF. The CDR3 region has the DNA TGTGCCGGCAGCTTAGTGTTACGGGACCTCACCTATGGCTACACCTTC.

In regard to this clonotype: The CDR3 does not end in the conserved phenylalanine or tryptophan, so this is likely a read error. No DNA is shown, since the ends of the CDR3 on it are uncertain; the CDR3 is the one TCRdb lists. The chain uses TRBV7-9 and TRBJ1-2; the DNA was not used to check the table's D call, TRBD1. The CDR3 comprises 9 residues, both ends counted. CDR1 and CDR2 from the germline V gene are SEHNR and FQNEAQ (reference sequence). The CDR3 region is CASRPDQGL.

The CDR3 coding sequence is TGTGCCAGCAGTTACAAGGCAGCCAACACTGAAGCTTTCTTT. Translation: CASSYKAANTEAFF. The rearrangement uses TRBV6-6 and TRBJ1-1, with D unclear. V shed 2 bases and J shed 2 bases, with 9 bases lying between them. There are 14 residues in the CDR3. CDR1 is MNHNY and CDR2 is SVGAGI in the germline V gene (reference sequence).

This clonotype has just a few counts. V usage is TRBV7-9 and J usage is TRBJ2-5; TRBD1 might be the D (7 bases). V was cut by 5 bases and J by 4 bases, with 20 bases left in between. This CDR3 region has 16 residues. Germline CDR1 and CDR2: SEHNR and FQNEAQ (reference sequence). Here the CDR3 DNA reads TGTGCCAGCAGCCGACTAGGGGGCCACCTCGGAGAGACCCAGTACTTC. Translated, it gives CASSRLGGHLGETQYF.

This chain joins TRBV7-2 and TRBJ1-6; TRBD1 matches 7 bases. The CDR3 is 17 amino acids. The germline gives CDR1 SGHTA, CDR2 FQGNSA. The V gene end was trimmed by 0 bases and the J gene end by 9 bases; junction bases not matched to a gene: 11. In nucleotides, the CDR3 is TGTGCCAGCAGCTTAGCCACGGGAGGGGGCTGCGGTTCACCCCTCCACTTT. The encoded protein is CASSLATGGGCGSPLHF.

The chain links TRBV30 to TRBJ2-5; D is uncertain. V was shortened by 0 bases and J by 5 bases, with 10 bases between the two germline ends. The V gene's germline CDR1 is GTSNPN and CDR2 SVGIG (reference sequence). This CDR3 region has 13 residues. As DNA, the CDR3 is TGTGCCTGGAGTGTACGCAGGCAGGAGACCCAGTACTTC. This translates into CAWSVRRQETQYF.

The chain recombines TRBV11-2 with TRBJ1-6, with 9 bases that match TRBD1. Germline V gene lookup returns CDR1 SGHAT and CDR2 FQNNGV. This CDR3 is built from 15 residues. V lost 5 bases, J lost 6 bases, and 5 bases stayed unmatched. CDR3: CASSRDRVGNSPLHF. The CDR3 DNA sequence: TGTGCCAGCAGCCGGGACAGGGTTGGTAATTCACCCCTCCACTTT.

V usage is TRBV7-9 and J usage is TRBJ1-2, with 8 bases matching TRBD1. The germline V gene has CDR1 SEHNR and CDR2 FQNEAQ (reference sequence). The CDR3 spans 14 residues. V was clipped by 4 bases and J by 5 bases; unmatched bases: 6. The CDR3, as DNA: TGTGCCAGCAGCTGGACGGACAGGGCTTATGGCTACACCTTC. It specifies CASSWTDRAYGYTF.

This chain connects TRBV15 to TRBJ2-5; 9 nucleotides agree with TRBD1. The CDR3 spans 16 residues. The ends lost 1 base at V and 9 bases at J; junction bases unmatched: 12. Germline V gene data show CDR1 as LNHNV and CDR2 as YYDKDF (reference sequence). The CDR3 coding sequence is TGTGCCACCAGCAGAGGCACGGGACAGGGTGATCAGCCCCAGTACTTC. Its protein product is CATSRGTGQGDQPQYF.

The chain employs TRBV20-1 and TRBJ2-2; D might be TRBD2 (7 bases). The CDR3 is made up of 13 amino acids. Germline V lookup: CDR1 DFQATT, CDR2 SNEGSKA (reference sequence). The V end was cut by 6 bases, the J end by 3 bases, with 11 bases between. The CDR3 reads CSARGGDTGELFF. In DNA form, the CDR3 reads TGCAGTGCAAGGGGGGGAGACACCGGGGAGCTGTTTTTT.